This T cell receptor (beta chain) was recorded in a study of T cell responses to AZD1222 COVID-19 vaccine. Study context: Researchers grouped second doses given at about 4 or about 12 weeks into one pool. Points from the study as a whole: Nearly half of spike-specific TCRs reportedly go after variant regions that carry no mutations.

Sequencing used immunoSEQ multiplex PCR; TCRdb keeps in-frame clones, though not all of them. The sample includes fewer than 130,000 clones, roughly 90% of them seen just once. Regarding this clone: The antigen is unknown.

The V gene's germline CDR1 is SGHDT and CDR2 YYEEEE. The CDR3 extends over 13 amino acids. V was clipped by 6 bases and J by 5 bases; unmatched bases: 5. The clonotype was recovered from an adult in good health. This specimen consisted of peripheral blood, obtained on day 0 of AZD1222 vaccination. V gene TRBV5-6 combines with J gene TRBJ1-1; 9 bases are shared with TRBD1. CDR3 coding DNA: TGTGCCAGCACGCGGACAGGGGAGACTGAAGCTTTCTTT. As protein: CASTRTGETEAFF.